These 25 T cell receptor beta chains were sequenced from one sample in a study of molecular identifiers for immune sequencing clone quantification. TCRdb itself ran the PCR reads through MiXCR, one entry per CDR3 protein. The repertoire has some 35,000 distinct CDR3 sequences, 19% of them found once; the top ten carry 0.9% to 1.2%. The sample taken for sequencing was naive CD8+ T cells from blood, with Jurkat cell RNA spiked in. Subset reported: FACS-sorted CD8+CD4-CCR7+CD45RA+ naive T cells. The source of these receptors is a human donor in good health. Some libraries in this study had Jurkat cell RNA spiked in.

This clonotype is labeled medium-sized. The CDR3 protein is CASSFSSGGYEQYF. In DNA form, the CDR3 reads TGTGCCAGCAGCTTCTCTAGCGGGGGGTACGAGCAGTACTTC. This chain connects TRBV7-2 to TRBJ2-7; 11 nucleotides line up with TRBD2. CDR3 length: 14 amino acids. Looked up from germline, CDR1 is SGHTA and CDR2 is FQGNSA. The junction had 2 bases not matched to a gene; V was cut back by 3 bases and J by 4 bases.

This clonotype was counted ten times or more. V is TRBV4-3 and J is TRBJ2-3, with 8 bases lining up with TRBD2. Germline assignment: CDR1 LGHNA and CDR2 YSLEER. The CDR3 runs to 16 residues. The J segment lost 2 bases and the V segment lost 1 base, leaving 5 bases of the junction unmatched. The CDR3 loop is CASSQAREGFTDTQYF. CDR3 DNA sequence: TGCGCCAGCAGCCAAGCACGGGAGGGGTTCACAGATACGCAGTATTTT.

At least ten counts were recorded for this clonotype. The CDR3 reads CAISEGWSSYEQYF. CDR3 nucleotide sequence: TGTGCCATCAGCGAGGGGTGGAGCTCCTACGAGCAGTACTTC. The V call is TRBV10-3, the J call TRBJ2-7; D assignment may be TRBD1 or TRBD2 (5 bases each). Per the germline V gene, CDR1 is ENHRY and CDR2 is SYGVKD. The CDR3 has 14 residues. The V and J ends lost 6 bases and 0 bases respectively, with 12 bases between them.

This clonotype was found a few times. The chain couples TRBV19 to TRBJ1-1; D remains ambiguous. Per the germline V gene, CDR1 is LNHDA and CDR2 is SQIVND (reference sequence). The CDR3 covers 16 residues. The V end was cut by 7 bases, the J end by 3 bases, with 21 bases between. CDR3 in amino acids: CASNPNGFLVDTEAFF. The CDR3, as DNA: TGTGCCAGTAATCCTAATGGCTTCTTAGTGGACACTGAAGCTTTCTTT.

Points on this clonotype: A much larger clone lies one base from this, so it may be a read error. The gene calls are TRBV7-9 and TRBJ2-7, with D tentatively TRBD1 or TRBD2 (5 bases each). CDR1 is SEHNR and CDR2 is FQNEAQ in the germline V gene (reference sequence). This CDR3 is 12 amino acids long. The CDR3 DNA follows: TGTGCCTGCAGCCCCGGGACGGACGAGCAGTACTTC. Translating it yields CACSPGTDEQYF.

This clonotype was observed many times. The rearrangement uses TRBV5-1 and TRBJ2-3; the D gene is possibly TRBD1 (6 bases). CDR1 and CDR2 (germline): SGHRS, YFSETQ. The germline V and J ends were trimmed by 4 bases and 0 bases, with 15 bases remaining between them. The CDR3 has 16 residues. The CDR3 here is CASSHTGNPSTDTQYF. In DNA form, the CDR3 reads TGCGCCAGCAGCCATACAGGGAACCCTAGCACAGATACGCAGTATTTT.

This clonotype was counted a few times. The rearrangement uses TRBV19 and TRBJ1-5, with D tentatively TRBD1 (5 bases). The CDR3 covers 16 residues. Germline CDR1 LNHDA, CDR2 SQIVND (reference sequence). V lost 5 bases to trimming and J lost 7 bases, with 21 bases between them. For the CDR3, the DNA is TGTGCCAGTAGTTCAGGGATGGAGAGGTTCGGCCAGCCCCAGCATTTT. It encodes CASSSGMERFGQPQHF.

By share, this clonotype ranks as medium-sized. This chain uses TRBV7-6 with TRBJ2-3, with D uncertain. The V end lost 1 base, the J end lost 4 bases, and 9 bases lay between the germline ends. The CDR3 loop spans 14 amino acids. Germline lookup yields CDR1 SGHVS and CDR2 FNYEAQ. Written as DNA, the CDR3 is TGTGCCAGCAGCTTAGTCGCAGGATCAGATACGCAGTATTTT. Amino acid sequence: CASSLVAGSDTQYF.

This clonotype was seen many times. The junction departs from germline at one end; a sequencing error may be responsible. The V gene is TRBV11-2, the J gene TRBJ2-3; 7 positions match TRBD1. Germline V CDR1 and CDR2: SGHAT, FQNNGV. This CDR3 has 10 amino acids. The CDR3: CASSLGDSLF. CDR3 DNA: TGTGCCAGCAGCTTAGGGGACAGCCTTTTT.

Ten or more counts support this clonotype. The V and J genes are TRBV7-9 and TRBJ2-5, with no clear D. The CDR3 is made up of 12 amino acids. The V gene lost 7 bases and the J gene lost 0 bases, with 6 bases spanning the gap. Per the germline V gene, CDR1 is SEHNR and CDR2 is FQNEAQ (reference sequence). The CDR3 protein is CASMRYQETQYF. The CDR3 DNA reads TGTGCCAGCATGCGGTACCAAGAGACCCAGTACTTC.

This clonotype was detected ten times or more. The V gene is TRBV12-3 or TRBV12-4, the J gene TRBJ2-4, with 7 bases lining up with TRBD1. The V segment lost 7 bases and the J segment 2 bases; nucleotides outside the gene matches: 8. There are 15 residues in the CDR3. CDR3 coding DNA: TGTGCCAGCACCTCCCTGACAGGGTCCAAAAACATTCAGTACTTC. This gives the protein CASTSLTGSKNIQYF.

A word on this clonotype: A read error is possible here, since a much larger clone lies one base away. A read error is likely, as this CDR3 ends without the conserved phenylalanine or tryptophan. The chain carries TRBV7-9 and TRBJ2-7; no firm D call. The V gene lost 3 bases and the J gene lost 6 bases, with 9 bases spanning the gap. CDR3 length equals 12 residues. Looked up from germline, CDR1 is SEHNR and CDR2 is FQNEAQ (reference sequence). CDR3 residues: CASSFVGREQYL. CDR3 bases: TGTGCCAGCAGCTTTGTTGGACGCGAGCAGTACCTC.

This clonotype came up many times. The CDR3 loop reads CSARDPPLVRSTDTQYF. CDR3 sequence (DNA): TGCAGTGCTAGAGACCCCCCGCTTGTGCGGAGCACAGATACGCAGTATTTT. This chain uses TRBV20-1 with TRBJ2-3; no firm D call. Germline V CDR1 and CDR2: DFQATT, SNEGSKA (reference sequence). The CDR3 covers 17 residues. V shed 0 bases and J shed 0 bases, with 16 bases lying between them.

This clonotype was seen many times. The chain uses TRBV3-1 and TRBJ2-3; 10 positions match TRBD1. V was pared by 4 bases and J by 2 bases, with 18 bases of the junction left unmatched. CDR1 and CDR2 from the germline V gene are LGHDT and YNNKEL (reference sequence). The CDR3 has 20 residues. The CDR3 loop is CASSLTGGEGPSGTTDTQYF. Written as DNA, the CDR3 is TGTGCCAGCAGCCTGACAGGGGGCGAGGGGCCTAGCGGTACCACAGATACGCAGTATTTT.

This clonotype has a count of ten or more. The V gene is TRBV19, the J gene TRBJ2-7; D remains unclear. This CDR3 has 15 amino acids. The V end was cut by 8 bases, the J end by 0 bases, with 17 bases between. Germline CDR1 LNHDA, CDR2 SQIVND (reference sequence). This CDR3 is CASGPRGRSSYEQYF. The CDR3 DNA reads TGTGCCAGTGGCCCGCGAGGAAGGAGCTCCTACGAGCAGTACTTC.

This clonotype has at least ten counts. The rearrangement joins TRBV5-8 to TRBJ2-7, with D possibly being TRBD1 (6 bases). The CDR3 is made up of 14 amino acids. Germline CDR1 is SGHTS and CDR2 is YDEGEE. Deletions cut 0 bases from V and 5 bases from J, with 12 bases between. The DNA of the CDR3 is TGTGCCAGCAGCTTGGGGCAGGGGACCGACGAGCAGTACTTC. It yields the protein CASSLGQGTDEQYF.

In its sample, this clonotype was seen many times. The CDR3: CASSLIGHEQFF. For the CDR3, the DNA is TGTGCCAGCAGCTTAATCGGCCATGAGCAGTTCTTC. The rearrangement links TRBV7-9 to TRBJ2-1; D uncertain. The germline V and J ends were trimmed by 2 bases and 8 bases, with 7 bases remaining between them. This CDR3 comprises 12 residues. Per germline, CDR1 SEHNR and CDR2 FQNEAQ (reference sequence).

This clonotype was counted many times. CDR3 residues: CSVGTSGGAGDTQYF. The CDR3 bases are TGCAGCGTTGGGACTAGCGGGGGGGCAGGGGATACGCAGTATTTT. This chain links TRBV29-1 with TRBJ2-3, with 15 bases identical to TRBD2. J gave up 6 bases and V 4 bases, and 5 bases lay outside the gene matches. The CDR3 covers 15 residues. Germline-derived CDR1 and CDR2 are SQVTM and ANQGSEA.

This clonotype was recorded many times. This chain links TRBV28 with TRBJ2-7, with D tentatively TRBD2 (6 bases). The CDR3 is 15 residues long. Germline V gene lookup returns CDR1 MDHEN and CDR2 SYDVKM. Trimming took off 4 bases at V and 7 bases at J, with 20 bases between the two ends. DNA of the CDR3: TGTGCCAGCAGTTCCACTAGCCAATCCCTGGGAGAGCAGTACTTC. Protein product: CASSSTSQSLGEQYF.

This clonotype was recorded many times. V usage is TRBV13 and J usage is TRBJ2-1; the match to TRBD2 covers 9 bases. The CDR3 covers 16 residues. V gave up 3 bases and J gave up 8 bases; unmatched junction bases: 11. Germline V gene sequence: CDR1 PRHDT, CDR2 FYEKMQ (reference sequence). The CDR3 loop reads CASSFPGLAHRDEQFF. The CDR3 region has the DNA TGTGCCAGCAGCTTCCCGGGACTAGCACACCGGGATGAGCAGTTCTTC.

This clonotype was observed many times. The chain links TRBV19 to TRBJ1-5, with 7 nucleotides matching TRBD1. The V gene end was trimmed by 2 bases and the J gene end by 3 bases; junction bases not matched to a gene: 4. There are 15 residues in the CDR3. Germline CDR1 and CDR2: LNHDA and SQIVND (reference sequence). The CDR3 sequence is CASSIQQGFNQPQHF. CDR3 DNA sequence: TGTGCCAGTAGTATACAACAGGGGTTCAATCAGCCCCAGCATTTT. Supplemented by reference TRBV19 and TRBJ1-5, the full variable domain reads DGGITQSPKYLFRKEGQNVTLSCEQNLNHDAMYWYRQDPGQGLRLIYYSQIVNDFQKGDIAEGYSVSREKKESFPLTVTSAQKNPTAFYLCASSIQQGFNQPQHFGDGTRLSIL.

At least ten counts were recorded for this clonotype. The chain combines TRBV12-3 or TRBV12-4 with TRBJ1-1; D uncertain. Trimming cost V 4 bases and J 3 bases, with 9 bases left between them. The CDR3 covers 13 residues. The CDR3, as DNA: TGTGCCAGCAGTTCTGGGGTTGACACTGAAGCTTTCTTT. Its translation is CASSSGVDTEAFF.

J is TRBJ1-6 and V is TRBV11-2, with unresolved D. Germline V gene sequence: CDR1 SGHAT, CDR2 FQNNGV. The V end was cut by 9 bases, the J end by 0 bases, with 9 bases between. The CDR3 extends over 14 amino acids. For the CDR3, the DNA is TGTGCCAGTGGGGAGACCTCCTATAATTCACCCCTCCACTTT. Encoded protein: CASGETSYNSPLHF.

This clonotype was seen at least ten times. The chain uses TRBV6-1 and TRBJ2-7; 10 bases map to TRBD2. There are 15 residues in the CDR3. Germline V gene lookup returns CDR1 MNHNS and CDR2 SASEGT. V was clipped by 2 bases and J by 0 bases; unmatched bases: 1. CDR3 amino acids: CASSEIAGGSYEQYF. CDR3 DNA sequence: TGTGCCAGCAGTGAAATAGCGGGAGGCTCCTACGAGCAGTACTTC.

Comment on this clonotype: This may come from a read error, since a much larger clone is one base off. This chain joins TRBV5-1 and TRBJ1-5; D is uncertain. The CDR3 length is 15 residues. Germline CDR1 reads SGHRS; CDR2 reads YFSETQ. CDR3 nucleotides: TGCGCCGGCAGCCCCCGGGGTGGAAGCAATCAGCCCCAGCATTTT. As protein: CAGSPRGGSNQPQHF.